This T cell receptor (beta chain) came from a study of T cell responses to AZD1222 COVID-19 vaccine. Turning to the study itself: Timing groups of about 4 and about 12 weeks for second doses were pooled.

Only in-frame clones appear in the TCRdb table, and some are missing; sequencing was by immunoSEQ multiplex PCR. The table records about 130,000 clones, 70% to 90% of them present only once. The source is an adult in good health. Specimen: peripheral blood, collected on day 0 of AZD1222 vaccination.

CDR3 region: CASSLKAGGYNEQFF. The CDR3 DNA is TGTGCCAGCAGCTTAAAGGCGGGAGGGTACAATGAGCAGTTCTTC. The chain carries TRBV7-2 and TRBJ2-1; TRBD2 aligns across 9 bases. CDR1 is SGHTA, CDR2 FQGNSA, per germline. The CDR3 covers 15 residues. Trimming removed 2 bases from V and 4 bases from J; junction bases left unmatched: 3.